This TCR beta chain is from a study of blood T cell repertoires in COVID-19. Study as a whole: Material from acute and convalescent COVID-19 was sourced from the United States, Italy and Spain. The cDNA or gDNA used as material had been derived from T cells, B-cell-depleted T cells, or PBMCs.

V was clipped by 0 bases and J by 9 bases; unmatched bases: 9. Germline CDR1 SGDLS, CDR2 YYNGEE. The CDR3 contains 16 residues. Under the authors' procedure: Quantification of nucleated cells was approximated via reference gene primer amplification. Data came from immunoSEQ multiplex PCR; TCRdb stores just in-frame clones and leaves some out. That table gives V, J and clone size, and the DNA gave D and trimming. The table has approximately 150,000 clones, around 90% seen once. The sequencing sample was made of peripheral blood. The receptor's source is a woman between 45 and 60 years old with acute or convalescent COVID-19. The chain couples TRBV9 to TRBJ1-6, with 7 bases fitting TRBD1. CDR3 residues: CASSVDEGATGSPLHF. The CDR3 DNA reads as TGTGCCAGCAGCGTAGACGAGGGGGCTACTGGTTCACCCCTCCACTTT.